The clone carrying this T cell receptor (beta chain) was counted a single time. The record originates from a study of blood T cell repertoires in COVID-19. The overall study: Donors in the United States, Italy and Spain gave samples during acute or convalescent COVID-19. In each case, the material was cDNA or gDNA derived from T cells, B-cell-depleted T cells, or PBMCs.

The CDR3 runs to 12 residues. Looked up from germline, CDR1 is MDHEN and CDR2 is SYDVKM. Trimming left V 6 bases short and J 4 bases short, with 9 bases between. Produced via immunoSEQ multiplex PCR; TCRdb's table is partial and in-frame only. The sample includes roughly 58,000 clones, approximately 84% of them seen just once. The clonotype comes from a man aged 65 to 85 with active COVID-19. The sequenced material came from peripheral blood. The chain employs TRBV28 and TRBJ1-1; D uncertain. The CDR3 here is CASSLTTTEAFF. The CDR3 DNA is TGTGCCAGCAGCCTCACTACCACTGAAGCTTTCTTT.